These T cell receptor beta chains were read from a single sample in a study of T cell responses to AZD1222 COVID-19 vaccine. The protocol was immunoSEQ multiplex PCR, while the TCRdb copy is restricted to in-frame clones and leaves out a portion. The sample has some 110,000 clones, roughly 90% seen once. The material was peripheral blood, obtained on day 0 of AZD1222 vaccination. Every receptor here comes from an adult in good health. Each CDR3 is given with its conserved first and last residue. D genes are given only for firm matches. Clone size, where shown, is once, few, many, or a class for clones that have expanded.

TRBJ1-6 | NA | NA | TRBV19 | CASSIDRAVNSPLHF | TGTGCCAGTAGTATAGACCGCGCAGTAAATTCACCCCTCCACTTT
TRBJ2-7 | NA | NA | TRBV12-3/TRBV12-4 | CASSANSYEQYF | TGTGCCAGCAGTGCTAACTCCTACGAGCAGTACTTC
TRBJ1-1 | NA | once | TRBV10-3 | CAISESGPREAFF | TGTGCCATCAGTGAGTCCGGGCCGAGGGAGGCTTTCTTT
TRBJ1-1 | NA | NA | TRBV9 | CASSVGGDSEAFF | TGTGCCAGCAGCGTTGGGGGGGATTCCGAAGCTTTCTTT
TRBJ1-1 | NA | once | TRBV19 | CASSILGHTEAFF | TGTGCCAGTAGTATACTGGGGCACACTGAAGCTTTCTTT
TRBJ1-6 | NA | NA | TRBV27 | CASSPSDPRGGSPLHF | TGTGCCAGCAGTCCCTCAGACCCCAGGGGCGGGTCACCCCTCCACTTT
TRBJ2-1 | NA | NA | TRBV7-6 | CASSLSGGDNEQFF | TGTGCCAGCAGCTTATCGGGCGGGGACAATGAGCAGTTCTTC
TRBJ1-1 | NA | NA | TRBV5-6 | CASSRQNHEAFF | TGTGCCAGCAGCCGACAGAATCATGAAGCTTTCTTT
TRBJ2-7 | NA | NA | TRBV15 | CATSVGRAYEQYF | TGTGCCACCAGCGTCGGCAGGGCCTACGAGCAGTACTTC
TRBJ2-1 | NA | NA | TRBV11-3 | CASSTGANSNEQFF | TGTGCCAGCAGCACCGGGGCCAACTCGAATGAGCAGTTCTTC
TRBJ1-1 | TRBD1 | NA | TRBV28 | CASRDRGRDDEAFF | TGTGCCAGCAGAGACAGGGGGCGCGACGATGAAGCTTTCTTT
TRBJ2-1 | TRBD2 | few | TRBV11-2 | CASTLTSGQMGDEQFF | TGTGCCAGCACCTTAACTAGCGGACAAATGGGGGATGAGCAGTTCTTC
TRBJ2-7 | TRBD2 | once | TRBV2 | CASSERRLAEGYEQYF | TGTGCCAGCAGTGAACGCCGACTAGCGGAGGGCTACGAGCAGTACTTC
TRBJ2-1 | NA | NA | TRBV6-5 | CATSRIVFGNEQFF | TGTGCCACATCGCGGATAGTTTTTGGCAATGAGCAGTTCTTC
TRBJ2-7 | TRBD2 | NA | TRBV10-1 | CASSDPGRGKEQYF | TGCGCCAGCAGTGACCCCGGGAGGGGAAAGGAGCAGTACTTC
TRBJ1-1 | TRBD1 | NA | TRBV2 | CASRDRANTEAFF | TGTGCCAGCAGGGACAGGGCGAACACTGAAGCTTTCTTT
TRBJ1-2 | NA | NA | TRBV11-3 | CASSLTLRMKENYGYTF | TGTGCCAGCAGCTTAACCCTCAGGATGAAAGAAAACTATGGCTACACCTTC
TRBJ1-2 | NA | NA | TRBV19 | CASSHGINYGYTF | TGTGCCAGTTCCCACGGGATTAACTATGGCTACACCTTC
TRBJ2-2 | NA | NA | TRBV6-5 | CASSYSNGDTGELFF | TGTGCCAGCAGTTACTCGAACGGGGACACCGGGGAGCTGTTTTTT
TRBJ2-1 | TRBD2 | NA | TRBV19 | CASSYSAGGHNEQFF | TGTGCCAGTAGTTATTCAGCGGGGGGCCACAATGAGCAGTTCTTC
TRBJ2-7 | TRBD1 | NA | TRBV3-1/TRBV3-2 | CASSQGTGPYEQYF | TGTGCCAGCAGCCAAGGGACAGGCCCCTACGAGCAGTACTTC
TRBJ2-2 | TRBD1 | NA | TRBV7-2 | CASSPGQGTGELFF | TGTGCCAGCAGCCCGGGACAGGGCACCGGGGAGCTGTTTTTT
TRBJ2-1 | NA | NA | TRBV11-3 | CASSLVGGGTSSYNEQFF | TGTGCCAGCAGCTTAGTAGGGGGCGGGACGAGCTCCTACAATGAGCAGTTCTTC
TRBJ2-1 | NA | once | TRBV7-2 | CASRTTGERSYNEQFF | TGTGCCAGCCGTACTACGGGAGAACGATCCTACAATGAGCAGTTCTTC
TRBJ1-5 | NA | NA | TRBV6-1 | CASSEANSGQPQHF | TGTGCCAGCAGTGAAGCTAACAGTGGGCAGCCCCAGCATTTT
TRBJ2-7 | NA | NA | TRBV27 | CASSPSEVHDEQYF | TGTGCCAGCAGTCCCTCGGAGGTTCACGACGAGCAGTACTTC
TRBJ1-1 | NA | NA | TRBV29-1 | CSVKGGKNTEAFF | TGCAGCGTCAAGGGGGGCAAGAACACTGAAGCTTTCTTT
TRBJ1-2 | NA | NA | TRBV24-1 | CATSASTGLGYTF | TGTGCCACCAGTGCCTCAACAGGGCTTGGCTACACCTTC
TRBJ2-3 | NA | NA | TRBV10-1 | CASSDSGTHTDTQYF | TGCGCCAGCAGTGACTCCGGGACCCACACAGATACGCAGTATTTT
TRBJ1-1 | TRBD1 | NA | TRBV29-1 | CSVDRVGTEAFF | TGCAGCGTGGACAGGGTCGGCACTGAAGCTTTCTTT
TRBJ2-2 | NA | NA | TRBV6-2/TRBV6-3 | CASSPGLADTGELFF | TGTGCCAGCAGTCCGGGGCTGGCGGACACCGGGGAGCTGTTTTTT
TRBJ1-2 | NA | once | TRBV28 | CASSLQDLYGYTF | TGTGCCAGCAGTTTACAGGACCTCTATGGCTACACCTTC
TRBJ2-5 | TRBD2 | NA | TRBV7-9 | CASSLGLADQETQYF | TGTGCCAGCAGCTTAGGGCTAGCGGACCAAGAGACCCAGTACTTC
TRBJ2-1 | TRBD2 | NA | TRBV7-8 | CASSVRGLAITYNEQFF | TGTGCCAGCAGCGTCCGAGGACTAGCAATAACCTACAATGAGCAGTTCTTC
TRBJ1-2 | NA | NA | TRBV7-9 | CASSLGLVAGYTF | TGTGCCAGCAGCTTAGGTCTGGTCGCTGGCTACACCTTC
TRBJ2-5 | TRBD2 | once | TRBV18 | CASAQGGKTQYF | TGTGCCAGCGCTCAGGGAGGGAAGACCCAGTACTTC
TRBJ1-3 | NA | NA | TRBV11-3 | CASSLAVGNTIYF | TGTGCCAGCAGCTTAGCGGTTGGAAACACCATATATTTT